This entry lists 11 T cell receptor beta chains sequenced from one sample in a study of control samples from healthy donors and cancer patients. Repertoires were generated with immunoSEQ multiplex PCR, while TCRdb's copy carries only in-frame clones and drops some. The specimen's table records about 210,000 clones. The sequenced material came from blood. Receptors were obtained from a woman younger than 45 in good health.

The rearrangement joins TRBV29-1 to TRBJ2-6; D uncertain. The CDR3 has 12 residues. Germline-derived CDR1 and CDR2 are SQVTM and ANQGSEA. V was pared by 3 bases and J by 4 bases, with 4 bases between. The CDR3, as DNA: TGCAGCGTTGATTCGGGGGCCAACGTCCTGACTTTC. Protein: CSVDSGANVLTF.

Comment on this clone: Within the sample, other DNA sequences also encode this same CDR3. This chain connects TRBV27 to TRBJ2-7; D might be TRBD2 (5 bases). V lost 5 bases, J lost 4 bases, and 9 bases lay in between. The CDR3 consists of 12 residues. CDR1 and CDR2 from the germline V gene are MNHEY and SMNVEV (reference sequence). The CDR3 nucleotides are TGTGCCAGCAGTCTTTCGGGGTACGAGCAGTACTTC. Translating gives CASSLSGYEQYF.

The genes are TRBV5-1 and TRBJ1-2, with D unresolved. Germline CDR1 SGHRS, CDR2 YFSETQ. The CDR3 covers 11 residues. V gave up 2 bases and J gave up 5 bases, with 4 bases separating them. CDR3 DNA sequence: TGCGCCAGCAGCTTAGGATATGGCTACACCTTC. Protein product: CASSLGYGYTF.

The chain employs TRBV9 and TRBJ1-2, with a possible D match to TRBD1 (5 bases). Germline CDR1 reads SGDLS; CDR2 reads YYNGEE. V shed 5 bases and J shed 5 bases, with 19 bases lying between them. The CDR3 has 15 residues. Here the CDR3 reads CASRAAWGTHYGYTF. CDR3 DNA: TGTGCCAGCAGGGCTGCGTGGGGGACTCATTATGGCTACACCTTC. The variable domain in full, with the rest retrieved from reference TRBV9 and TRBJ1-2, is DSGVTQTPKHLITATGQRVTLRCSPRSGDLSVYWYQQSLDQGLQFLIQYYNGEERAKGNILERFSAQQFPDLHSELNLSSLELGDSALYFCASRAAWGTHYGYTFGSGTRLTVV.

The chain links TRBV11-2 to TRBJ1-3; TRBD1 matches at 7 bases. The germline gives CDR1 SGHAT, CDR2 FQNNGV. The CDR3 is made up of 15 amino acids. V lost 1 base and J lost 2; bases outside the gene matches: 2. The CDR3 loop is CASSLAGGTGNTIYF. The CDR3 bases are TGTGCCAGCAGCTTAGCAGGGGGGACTGGAAACACCATATATTTT.

This chain connects TRBV11-1 to TRBJ1-4; tentatively, D is TRBD1 (5 bases). The germline CDR1 and CDR2 sequences are SGHAT and FQDESV (reference sequence). CDR3 length: 16 amino acids. V lost 6 bases to trimming and J lost 5 bases, with 19 bases between them. The CDR3 sequence: CASSPGLRSANEKLFF. The CDR3 DNA sequence: TGTGCCAGCAGTCCGGGACTGAGGTCCGCGAATGAAAAACTGTTTTTT.

This chain links TRBV29-1 with TRBJ1-1, with D hard to call. Germline CDR1 is SQVTM and CDR2 is ANQGSEA. This CDR3 has 14 amino acids. V dropped 4 bases and J dropped 2 bases, with 14 bases sitting between them. In nucleotides, the CDR3 is TGCAGCGTTGGCGCCAAGCTTTCTAACACTGAAGCTTTCTTT. Protein product: CSVGAKLSNTEAFF. Full variable domain (missing parts from reference TRBV29-1 and TRBJ1-1): SAVISQKPSRDICQRGTSLTIQCQVDSQVTMMFWYRQQPGQSLTLIATANQGSEATYESGFVIDKFPISRPNLTFSTLTVSNMSPEDSSIYLCSVGAKLSNTEAFFGQGTRLTVV.

The chain uses TRBV10-1 and TRBJ2-3; tentative D call: TRBD2 (6 bases). V lost 5 bases, J lost 6 bases, and 12 bases lay in between. The CDR3 is 13 residues long. Germline V gene lookup returns CDR1 WNHNN and CDR2 SYGVQD (reference sequence). CDR3 region: CASSYGGKDTQYF. Written as DNA, the CDR3 is TGCGCCAGCAGTTACGGAGGGAAGGATACGCAGTATTTT.

The chain employs TRBV10-1 and TRBJ1-1; unclear D gene. The V end was cut by 2 bases, the J end by 0 bases, with 13 bases between. Per germline, CDR1 WNHNN and CDR2 SYGVQD (reference sequence). The CDR3 sequence is 16 residues long. The CDR3 protein is CASSEGGRVMNTEAFF. The CDR3 DNA reads TGCGCCAGCAGTGAGGGCGGGAGGGTGATGAACACTGAAGCTTTCTTT.

The DNA of the CDR3 is TGCGCCAGCAGCTTGGAGGTTACGGCGCAAACTGAAGCTTTCTTT. It specifies CASSLEVTAQTEAFF. V is TRBV5-1 and J is TRBJ1-1; the D is unclear. Germline values: CDR1 SGHRS, CDR2 YFSETQ. This CDR3 spans 15 amino acids. V was clipped by 0 bases and J by 5 bases, with 14 bases between them.

V is TRBV6-6 and J is TRBJ1-5; D gene unclear. From germline, CDR1 is MNHNY and CDR2 SVGAGI (reference sequence). This CDR3 contains 12 residues. V was trimmed by 6 bases and J by 8 bases, leaving 11 bases between them. The CDR3 sequence: CASSSYPKPQHF. The CDR3 DNA sequence: TGTGCCAGCAGCTCCTACCCTAAGCCCCAGCATTTT.